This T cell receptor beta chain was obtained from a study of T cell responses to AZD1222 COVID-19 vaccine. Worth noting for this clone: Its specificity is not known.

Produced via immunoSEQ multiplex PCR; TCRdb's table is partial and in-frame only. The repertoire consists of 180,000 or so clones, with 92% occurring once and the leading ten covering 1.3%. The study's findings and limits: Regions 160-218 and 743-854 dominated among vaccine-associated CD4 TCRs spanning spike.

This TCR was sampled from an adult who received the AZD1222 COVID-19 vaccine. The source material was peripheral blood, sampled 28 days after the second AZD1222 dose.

CDR3 bases: TGTGCCAGCAGCGAGGGACTCAACACCGGGGAGCTGTTTTTT. This codes for CASSEGLNTGELFF. The rearrangement links TRBV7-2 to TRBJ2-2; TRBD2 is a possible D gene (6 bases). Germline values: CDR1 SGHTA, CDR2 FQGNSA. Trimming pared 5 bases from V and 2 bases from J, leaving 9 bases between. The CDR3 totals 14 residues.